A single sample gave rise to the 32 T cell receptor beta chains below, sequenced in a study of human T cells and chemical hapten exposure. MiXCR, applied by TCRdb to the RACE reads, yields one record per CDR3 protein. Found here are about 110,000 distinct CDR3 sequences, 9% to 9.5% of them singletons; the top ten hold over 3%. Time point reported: patch test 2, 6 weeks after DPC sensitization. Documented treatment: therapeutic diphenylcyclopropenone sensitization with weekly scalp DPC. This material consisted of whole blood, taken in connection with sensitization to the hapten diphenylcyclopropenone (DPC). Receptors were obtained from a woman aged 40 to 55 with alopecia areata. Some clones in this sample may be carry-over from other donors' samples.

This clonotype was seen repeatedly, ten times or more. The chain links TRBV5-4 to TRBJ1-6; D gene ambiguous. Between the trimmed V and J ends, which lost 2 bases and 0 bases, there was a span of 6 bases. This CDR3 is built from 15 residues. Looked up from germline, CDR1 is SGHNT and CDR2 is YYREEE (reference sequence). The CDR3 region is CASSFGGSYNSPLHF. Written as DNA, the CDR3 is TGTGCCAGCAGCTTCGGAGGCTCCTATAATTCACCCCTCCACTTT. Based on the CDR3 plus reference TRBV5-4 and TRBJ1-6, the full variable domain is ETGVTQSPTHLIKTRGQQVTLRCSSQSGHNTVSWYQQALGQGPQFIFQYYREEENGRGNFPPRFSGLQFPNYSSELNVNALELDDSALYLCASSFGGSYNSPLHFGNGTRLTVT.

This sequence joins TRBV27 and TRBJ1-3, with unresolved D. The germline gives CDR1 MNHEY, CDR2 SMNVEV (reference sequence). The CDR3 contains 15 residues. V lost 5 bases and J lost 8, with 19 bases in between. Written as DNA, the CDR3 is TGTGCCAGCAGTCCTCGGACCGCCGGCCGGGACACCATATATTTT. Protein: CASSPRTAGRDTIYF.

This clonotype was counted only a few times. The V gene is TRBV4-3, the J gene TRBJ2-6; D is undetermined. The CDR3 is 17 amino acids. CDR1 is LGHNA and CDR2 is YSLEER in the germline V gene. V dropped 5 bases and J dropped 0 bases, with 14 bases sitting between them. The CDR3 protein is CASSKGGPFSGANVLTF. CDR3 DNA sequence: TGCGCCAGCAGCAAGGGCGGCCCCTTCTCTGGGGCCAACGTCCTGACTTTC.

The V gene is TRBV7-9, the J gene TRBJ2-1; no firm D call. The germline V gene has CDR1 SEHNR and CDR2 FQNEAQ (reference sequence). Between the trimmed V and J ends, which lost 4 bases and 16 bases, there was a span of 17 bases. The CDR3 extends over 12 amino acids. CDR3: CASSSRAVDHFF. In DNA, the CDR3 is TGTGCCAGCAGCTCCCGGGCGGTGGATCATTTCTTC.

This clonotype was observed a single time. The V gene is TRBV9, the J gene TRBJ2-7, with 13 bases identical to TRBD2. Trimming took 4 bases from V and 3 from J; bases not matched to a gene: 10. This CDR3 spans 17 amino acids. Germline values: CDR1 SGDLS, CDR2 YYNGEE. The CDR3 nucleotides read TGTGCCAGCAGCAACGCACCGGGACTAGCGGGACACTACGAGCAGTACTTC. Translated: CASSNAPGLAGHYEQYF. The complete variable domain, with remaining parts taken from reference TRBV9 and TRBJ2-7, reads DSGVTQTPKHLITATGQRVTLRCSPRSGDLSVYWYQQSLDQGLQFLIQYYNGEERAKGNILERFSAQQFPDLHSELNLSSLELGDSALYFCASSNAPGLAGHYEQYFGPGTRLTVT.

This clonotype was observed at least ten times. The gene calls are TRBV6-5 and TRBJ2-3; TRBD1 agrees at 7 bases. Germline-derived CDR1 and CDR2 are MNHEY and SVGAGI. The J segment lost 2 bases and the V segment lost 6 bases, leaving 11 bases of the junction unmatched. The CDR3 has 16 amino acids. The CDR3 DNA reads as TGTGCCAGCAGGACCTGGACAGGCAGCATCACAGATACGCAGTATTTT. Translating it yields CASRTWTGSITDTQYF.

This clonotype has a count of ten or more. The chain uses TRBV10-3 and TRBJ2-5; D possibly corresponds to TRBD1 (8 bases). CDR1 and CDR2 (germline): ENHRY, SYGVKD. V was shortened by 7 bases and J by 7 bases, with 16 bases between the two germline ends. This CDR3 region has 13 residues. The DNA for the CDR3 is TGTGCCATCACCCCGGACAGGGAGGGGACCCAGTACTTC. Residues: CAITPDREGTQYF.

The chain links TRBV6-2 or TRBV6-3 to TRBJ1-5, with D maybe TRBD1 (6 bases). CDR3 length equals 17 residues. V was cut by 4 bases and J by 1 base, with 17 bases left in between. Germline CDR1 and CDR2: MNHEY and SVGEGT. The CDR3 bases are TGTGCCAGCAGTTCAACAGGGAGAGGGTGGAGCAATCAGCCCCAGCATTTT. Amino acids: CASSSTGRGWSNQPQHF.

This clonotype was counted between two and nine times. The chain joins TRBV20-1 to TRBJ2-4; D possibly corresponds to TRBD1 (6 bases). The CDR3 has 18 residues. CDR1 and CDR2 (germline): DFQATT, SNEGSKA (reference sequence). V dropped 1 base and J dropped 0 bases, with 19 bases sitting between them. CDR3 sequence reads: CSARATGGGPIAKNIQYF. DNA for the CDR3: TGCAGTGCTAGAGCGACAGGAGGAGGACCTATAGCCAAAAACATTCAGTACTTC.

This clonotype was picked up one time. A much larger clone lies one base from this, so it may be a read error. The rearrangement uses TRBV27 and TRBJ1-5; D is undetermined. Germline V gene lookup returns CDR1 MNHEY and CDR2 SMNVEV (reference sequence). The CDR3 covers 14 residues. The CDR3 sequence is CASSPLGSNQSQHF. CDR3 nucleotide sequence: TGTGCCAGCAGTCCTCTAGGAAGCAATCAGTCCCAGCATTTT.

This clonotype came up a few times. The V and J genes are TRBV30 and TRBJ2-2, with TRBD2 identical over 14 bases. There are 19 residues in the CDR3. Unmatched junction bases numbered 14, after V lost 2 bases and J lost 6 bases. Germline V gene lookup returns CDR1 GTSNPN and CDR2 SVGIG (reference sequence). Here the CDR3 DNA reads TGTGCCTGGAGTAGCCACCCCTGGACTAGCGGGGGGTGGGCCGGGGAGCTGTTTTTT. It translates to CAWSSHPWTSGGWAGELFF.

The gene calls are TRBV20-1 and TRBJ1-1; TRBD1 matches 12 bases. J was trimmed by 10 bases and V by 8 bases; bases with no gene match: 8. Germline V gene sequence: CDR1 DFQATT, CDR2 SNEGSKA (reference sequence). CDR3 length: 12 residues. CDR3 DNA: TGCAGTTCCGGGACAGGGGGCGGTGTAGCTTTCTTT. As protein: CSSGTGGGVAFF.

The table lists this clonotype with a few counts. V usage is TRBV18 and J usage is TRBJ1-6; TRBD1 aligns across 9 bases. This CDR3 comprises 15 residues. The ends lost 5 bases at V and 8 bases at J; junction bases unmatched: 7. Looked up from germline, CDR1 is KGHSH and CDR2 is LQKENI. The CDR3 region is CASSEQGALDSPLHF. CDR3 nucleotides: TGTGCCAGCTCAGAACAGGGGGCGTTGGATTCACCCCTCCACTTT.

This clonotype was seen at least ten times. The chain combines TRBV7-3 with TRBJ2-1; 7 bases agree with TRBD2. The V gene end was trimmed by 4 bases and the J gene end by 12 bases; junction bases not matched to a gene: 3. This CDR3 comprises 11 residues. CDR1 is SGHTA and CDR2 is FQGTGA in the germline V gene. The CDR3 nucleotides are TGTGCCAGCAGCTCCGGGGAGGGGCAGTTCTTC. The encoded protein is CASSSGEGQFF.

In its sample, this clonotype was seen a few times. The chain uses TRBV6-5 and TRBJ1-5, with 9 bases identical to TRBD1. The junction had 5 bases not matched to a gene; V was cut back by 10 bases and J by 4 bases. The CDR3 covers 13 residues. Per germline, CDR1 MNHEY and CDR2 SVGAGI. CDR3 amino acids: CATAGQGNQPQHF. The DNA of the CDR3 is TGTGCCACCGCGGGACAGGGTAATCAGCCCCAGCATTTT.

For this clonotype: Possible read error: a much larger clone is one base away. The chain has TRBV18 and TRBJ2-1; D may correspond to TRBD1 or TRBD2 (7 bases each). Germline V gene data show CDR1 as KGHSH and CDR2 as LQKENI. The CDR3 covers 16 residues. CDR3 bases: TGTGCCAGCTCAGGGGGGGGGACAGCCCTCTACAATGATCAGTTCTTC. This translates into CASSGGGTALYNDQFF.

This clonotype has a count of ten or more. This sequence joins TRBV9 and TRBJ1-2; 12 positions agree with TRBD1. The CDR3 has 18 residues. V was clipped by 6 bases and J by 8 bases; unmatched bases: 20. Germline V gene sequence: CDR1 SGDLS, CDR2 YYNGEE. CDR3: CASTRGTGGHKTLSGYTF. Written as DNA, the CDR3 is TGTGCCAGCACACGGGGGACAGGGGGCCACAAAACCCTTTCGGGCTACACCTTC.

The gene calls are TRBV5-1 and TRBJ2-3; 7 nucleotides line up with TRBD2. The ends lost 4 bases at V and 8 bases at J; junction bases unmatched: 13. This CDR3 has 15 residues. Germline V lookup: CDR1 SGHRS, CDR2 YFSETQ. CDR3 residues: CASSTAGTTQSTQYF. The CDR3 nucleotides are TGCGCCAGCAGCACTGCCGGGACTACACAGAGTACGCAGTATTTT.

The sample holds many counts of this clonotype. This rearrangement joins TRBV3-1 to TRBJ1-1; D gene uncertain. V was cut by 0 bases and J by 7 bases, with 6 bases left in between. Germline CDR1 reads LGHDT; CDR2 reads YNNKEL (reference sequence). The CDR3 covers 12 residues. The CDR3 DNA is TGTGCCAGCAGCCAAGAGGGCGGTGAAGCTTTCTTT. This sequence encodes CASSQEGGEAFF.

This chain connects TRBV6-4 to TRBJ2-2; no clear D gene. V lost 0 bases, J lost 3 bases, and 11 bases lay in between. The CDR3 contains 16 residues. The germline gives CDR1 MRHNA, CDR2 SNTAGT. CDR3 residues: CASSDSYRRDTGELFF. The CDR3 region has the DNA TGTGCCAGCAGTGACTCATATAGACGGGACACCGGGGAGCTGTTTTTT.

The chain employs TRBV7-9 and TRBJ1-5; D is perhaps TRBD1 (5 bases). There are 13 residues in the CDR3. V was shortened by 3 bases and J by 7 bases, with 10 bases between the two germline ends. Germline-derived CDR1 and CDR2 are SEHNR and FQNEAQ (reference sequence). CDR3 DNA sequence: TGTGCCAGCAGCTTGGGGGGTGGACAGCCCCAGCATTTT. It translates to CASSLGGGQPQHF.

This rearrangement joins TRBV4-2 to TRBJ2-3; D might be TRBD2 (7 bases). CDR1 is LGHNA and CDR2 is YNFKEQ in the germline V gene. CDR3 size: 15 residues. Trimming took off 5 bases at V and 2 bases at J, with 14 bases between the two ends. The CDR3 here is CASSTDGGPTDTQYF. For the CDR3, the DNA is TGTGCCAGCAGCACGGACGGGGGGCCCACAGATACGCAGTATTTT.

The chain is built from TRBV15 and TRBJ1-5; possibly TRBD1 for D (5 bases). Trimming removed 1 base at V and 0 bases at J, with 7 bases between. The CDR3 length is 15 residues. CDR1 is LNHNV, CDR2 YYDKDF, per germline (reference sequence). The DNA of the CDR3 is TGTGCCACCAGCAGAGCAGGGTTTAGCAATCAGCCCCAGCATTTT. Translation gives CATSRAGFSNQPQHF.

In this sample, this clonotype turned up a few times. This chain's CDR3 is CASRWDRGFNQPQHF. Written as DNA, the CDR3 is TGTGCCAGTAGATGGGACAGGGGCTTCAATCAGCCCCAGCATTTT. V usage is TRBV19 and J usage is TRBJ1-5; 10 bases are shared with TRBD1. The CDR3 runs to 15 residues. CDR1 LNHDA and CDR2 SQIVND come from the germline V gene (reference sequence). J lost 3 bases, V lost 6 bases, and 5 bases had no gene match.

This clonotype is a singleton in its sample. The junction departs from the called germline gene at one end, perhaps through a read error. The gene calls are TRBV7-9 and TRBJ1-2; 7 bases match TRBD1. The CDR3 runs 14 residues. Looked up from germline, CDR1 is SEHNR and CDR2 is FQNEAQ (reference sequence). CDR3 sequence: CASSFEGRRGGCTF. DNA for the CDR3: TGTGCCAGCAGCTTCGAGGGGCGGAGAGGGGGCTGCACCTTC.

Remarks on this clonotype: Its ends do not fully match the called genes, so a read error is possible. V and J are TRBV5-1 and TRBJ1-1; D is possibly TRBD1 (5 bases). Germline CDR1 is SGHRS and CDR2 is YFSETQ. The CDR3 extends over 12 amino acids. The CDR3: CANSLGGTEAFF. CDR3 bases: TGCGCCAACAGCTTGGGGGGGACTGAAGCTTTCTTT.

This clonotype was picked up a small number of times. This chain joins TRBV5-6 and TRBJ1-1; D not certain. Germline V CDR1 and CDR2: SGHDT, YYEEEE. This CDR3 comprises 15 residues. Trimming removed 4 bases from V and 0 bases from J, with 13 bases in between. In DNA, the CDR3 is TGTGCCAGCAGCCGGAACTTAGGCATGAACACTGAAGCTTTCTTT. The encoded protein is CASSRNLGMNTEAFF.

This clonotype was picked up a small number of times. The J gene is TRBJ2-5, the V gene TRBV25-1; TRBD2 aligns across 9 bases. The CDR3 runs to 14 residues. The germline V gene encodes CDR1 MGHDK and CDR2 SYGVNS. After removal of 4 bases from V and 3 bases from J, the junction contained 3 bases not matched to a gene. The CDR3 nucleotides are TGTGCCAGCAGTGTAGCTAGCGGGGAAGAGACCCAGTACTTC. This gives the protein CASSVASGEETQYF.

The sample holds many counts of this clonotype. The gene calls are TRBV4-3 and TRBJ2-2; D possibly corresponds to TRBD1 (6 bases). The CDR3 totals 15 residues. Germline CDR1 reads LGHNA; CDR2 reads YSLEER. Trimming took off 4 bases at V and 5 bases at J, with 14 bases between the two ends. The CDR3 is CASSLTARGTGELFF. DNA for the CDR3: TGCGCCAGCAGCCTAACGGCTAGGGGGACCGGGGAGCTGTTTTTT.

This clonotype was counted a few times. V usage is TRBV2 and J usage is TRBJ1-4; TRBD1 aligns across 7 bases. CDR3 length: 14 residues. Per germline, CDR1 SNHLY and CDR2 FYNNEI. V shed 5 bases and J 8 bases; nucleotides not matched to a gene: 8. The CDR3 region is CASSPQGMREKLFF. The CDR3 DNA reads as TGTGCCAGCAGTCCACAGGGGATGCGGGAAAAACTGTTTTTT.

This clonotype was observed many times. This chain connects TRBV9 to TRBJ2-7, with D possibly being TRBD1 (6 bases). V was clipped by 0 bases and J by 0 bases, with 10 bases between them. The CDR3 length is 15 residues. The germline gives CDR1 SGDLS, CDR2 YYNGEE. CDR3 amino acids: CASSVGAGASYEQYF. The DNA for the CDR3 is TGTGCCAGCAGCGTAGGTGCAGGGGCCTCCTACGAGCAGTACTTC.

This clonotype has ten or more counts. The chain uses TRBV29-1 and TRBJ2-2; D possibly corresponds to TRBD2 (5 bases). The CDR3 has 14 residues. Trimming pared 4 bases from V and 4 bases from J, leaving 13 bases between. Per the germline V gene, CDR1 is SQVTM and CDR2 is ANQGSEA. CDR3 bases: TGCAGCGTTGGGTCGGGGTCGAGCACCGGGGAGCTGTTTTTT. As protein: CSVGSGSSTGELFF.